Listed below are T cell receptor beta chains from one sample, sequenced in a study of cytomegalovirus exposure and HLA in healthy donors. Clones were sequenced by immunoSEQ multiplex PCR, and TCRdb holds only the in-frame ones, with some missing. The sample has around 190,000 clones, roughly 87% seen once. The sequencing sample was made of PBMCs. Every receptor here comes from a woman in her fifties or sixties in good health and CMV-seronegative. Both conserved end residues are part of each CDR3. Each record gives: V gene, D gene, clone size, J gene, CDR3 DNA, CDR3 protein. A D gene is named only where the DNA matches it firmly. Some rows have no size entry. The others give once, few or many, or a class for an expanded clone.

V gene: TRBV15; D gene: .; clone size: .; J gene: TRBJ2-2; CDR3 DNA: TGTGCCACCAGCAGCGGGAACACCGGGGAGCTGTTTTTT; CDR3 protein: CATSSGNTGELFF
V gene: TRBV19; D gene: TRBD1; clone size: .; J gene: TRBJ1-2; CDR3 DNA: TGTGCCAGTAGTATAGGAGGACAGGCGGAGCATGGCTACACCTTC; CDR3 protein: CASSIGGQAEHGYTF
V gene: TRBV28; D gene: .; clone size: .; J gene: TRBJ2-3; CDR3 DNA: TGTGCCAGCAGTTCGCATTCCAGCGGACCAGATACGCAGTATTTT; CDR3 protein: CASSSHSSGPDTQYF
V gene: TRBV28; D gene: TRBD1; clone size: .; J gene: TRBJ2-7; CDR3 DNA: TGTGCCAGCAGTCCCATCTTGGGACAGTACTACGAGCAGTACTTC; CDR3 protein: CASSPILGQYYEQYF
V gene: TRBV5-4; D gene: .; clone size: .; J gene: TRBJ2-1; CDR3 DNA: TGTGCCAGCAGTCTGGACTCCGGGGGTGAGCAGTTCTTC; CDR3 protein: CASSLDSGGEQFF
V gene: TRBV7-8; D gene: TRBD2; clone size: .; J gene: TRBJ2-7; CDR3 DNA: TGTGCCAGCAGCCCAACAACTAGCGGGAGTTTTCACGAGCAGTACTTC; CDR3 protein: CASSPTTSGSFHEQYF
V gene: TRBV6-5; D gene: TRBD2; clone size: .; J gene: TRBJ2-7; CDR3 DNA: TGTGCCAGCAGTTACTCGACTAGCCTCCCCTCCGAGCAGTACTTC; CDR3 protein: CASSYSTSLPSEQYF
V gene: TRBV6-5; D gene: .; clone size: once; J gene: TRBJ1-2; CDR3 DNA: TGTGCCAGCAGACTGACGGCGAGGGATGGCTACACCTTC; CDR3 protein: CASRLTARDGYTF
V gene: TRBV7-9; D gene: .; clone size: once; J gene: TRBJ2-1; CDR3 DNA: TGTGCCAGCAGCTTTAGGGGGGAGGGCGGTGCGGGGGTCAACAATGAGCAGTTCTTC; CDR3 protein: CASSFRGEGGAGVNNEQFF
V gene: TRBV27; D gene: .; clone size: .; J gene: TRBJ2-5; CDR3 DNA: TGTGCCAGCAGTTTATGGCAGGGGAGCCAAGAGACCCAGTACTTC; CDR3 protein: CASSLWQGSQETQYF
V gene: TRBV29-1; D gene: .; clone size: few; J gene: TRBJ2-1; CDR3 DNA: TGCAGCGTTGAAGATGGAAGGGGGAGCTCCTACAATGAGCAGTTCTTC; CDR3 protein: CSVEDGRGSSYNEQFF
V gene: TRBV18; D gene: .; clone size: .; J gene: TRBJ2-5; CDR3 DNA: TGTGCCAGCTCACGGGGACAACTCCAAGAGACCCAGTACTTC; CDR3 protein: CASSRGQLQETQYF
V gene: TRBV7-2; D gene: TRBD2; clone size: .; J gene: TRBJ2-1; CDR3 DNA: TGTGCCAGCAGCCCAAACGGACTAGCCACCAATGAGCAGTTCTTC; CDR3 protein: CASSPNGLATNEQFF
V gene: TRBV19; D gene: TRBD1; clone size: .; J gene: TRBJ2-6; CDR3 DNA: TGTGCCAGTAGTGCAGACAGGGGGCCGGCTGGGGCCAACGTCCTGACTTTC; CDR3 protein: CASSADRGPAGANVLTF
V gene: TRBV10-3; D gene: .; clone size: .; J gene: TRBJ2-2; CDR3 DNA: TGTGCCATCAGCGCGCCGAACACCGGGGAGCTGTTTTTT; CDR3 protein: CAISAPNTGELFF
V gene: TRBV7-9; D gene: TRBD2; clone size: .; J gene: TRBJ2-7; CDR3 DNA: TGTGCCAGCAGCACCACTAGCGGGAAAGGCGAGCAGTACTTC; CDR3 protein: CASSTTSGKGEQYF
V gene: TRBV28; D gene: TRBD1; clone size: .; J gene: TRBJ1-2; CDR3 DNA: TGTGCCAGCACCCTAGGGACAGGGGGTAGGGGCTACACCTTC; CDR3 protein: CASTLGTGGRGYTF
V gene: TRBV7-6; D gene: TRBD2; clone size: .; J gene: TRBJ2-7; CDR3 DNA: TGTGCCAGCAGCTTACGGGGGGGGACGATATACGAGCAGTACTTC; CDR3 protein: CASSLRGGTIYEQYF
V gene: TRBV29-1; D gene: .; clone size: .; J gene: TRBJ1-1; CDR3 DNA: TGCAGCGCTACAGGGCCAGGCGGCACTGAAGCTTTCTTT; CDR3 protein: CSATGPGGTEAFF
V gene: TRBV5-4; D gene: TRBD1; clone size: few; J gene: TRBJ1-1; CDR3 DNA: TGTGCCAGCAGCGCGGGGACAGACACTGAAGCTTTCTTT; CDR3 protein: CASSAGTDTEAFF
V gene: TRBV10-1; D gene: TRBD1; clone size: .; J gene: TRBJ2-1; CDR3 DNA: TGCGCCAGCAGTGACCTGGACAGGGGAGACTACAATGAGCAGTTCTTC; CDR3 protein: CASSDLDRGDYNEQFF
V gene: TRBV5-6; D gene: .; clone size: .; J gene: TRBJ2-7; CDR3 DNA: TGTGCCAGCAGCTTTGGTACAGGGCTCTGGGTCCACGAGCAGTACTTC; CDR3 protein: CASSFGTGLWVHEQYF
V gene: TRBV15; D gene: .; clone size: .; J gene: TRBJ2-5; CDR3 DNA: TGTGCCACCAGCAGACCAGGGGCCCGGGGAGAGACCCAGTACTTC; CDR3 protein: CATSRPGARGETQYF
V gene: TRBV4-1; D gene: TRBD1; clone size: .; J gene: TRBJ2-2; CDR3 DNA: TGCGCCAGCAGCCGAAGATTTAGCGTCACAGGGGGCAGGGGTGCGAACACCGGGGAGCTGTTTTTT; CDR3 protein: CASSRRFSVTGGRGANTGELFF
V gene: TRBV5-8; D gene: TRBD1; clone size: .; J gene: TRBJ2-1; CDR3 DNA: TGTGCCAGCAGCTTGGGGACAGGTTTCAATGAGCAGTTCTTC; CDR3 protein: CASSLGTGFNEQFF
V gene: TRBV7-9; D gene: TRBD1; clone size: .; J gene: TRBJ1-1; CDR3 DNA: TGTGCCAGCAGCTTAAACGCCGGGACAGGGACCTTTGGAGCTTTCTTT; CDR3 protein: CASSLNAGTGTFGAFF
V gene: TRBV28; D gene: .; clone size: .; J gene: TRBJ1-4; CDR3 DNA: TGTGCCAGCAGTTTATCCCTCAGGGGCGCTGGAGGTGAAAAACTGTTTTTT; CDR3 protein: CASSLSLRGAGGEKLFF
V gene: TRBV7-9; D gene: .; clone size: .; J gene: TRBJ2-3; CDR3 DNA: TGTGCCAGCAGCTTACTCGGGTATCCGCAGTATTTT; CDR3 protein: CASSLLGYPQYF
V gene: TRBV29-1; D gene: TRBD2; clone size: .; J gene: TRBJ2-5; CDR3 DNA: TGCAGCGTTTCGTCGACTAGCGGGGTAGAGACCCAGTACTTC; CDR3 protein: CSVSSTSGVETQYF